A single sample is the source of the 7 T cell receptor beta chains below, sequenced in a study of T-cell reconstitution after alpha-beta-depleted transplantation in children. Researchers prepared the TCRbeta library using unique molecular identifiers, the study reports. One entry per CDR3 protein, called by TCRdb with MiXCR from the PCR reads. Seen here are 300,000 to 400,000 distinct CDR3 sequences, roughly 15% observed once, and the top ten hold about 41%. The starting material was PBMCs, mostly from graft donor cells, obtained 360 days after TCRalphabeta/CD19-depleted stem cell transplant. All receptors come from a male patient between 2 and 15 years old who had a stem cell transplant for acute lymphoblastic leukemia, so the T cells may come from the graft donor.

The chain carries TRBV28 and TRBJ1-1; weak D call: TRBD1 (6 bases). Germline V gene data show CDR1 as MDHEN and CDR2 as SYDVKM. Trimming pared 6 bases from V and 2 bases from J, leaving 19 bases between. The CDR3 loop spans 16 amino acids. As DNA, the CDR3 is TGTGCCAGCAGGAATGGCGGGCAGGGGAGTAACACTGAAGCTTTCTTT. Protein sequence: CASRNGGQGSNTEAFF.

This clonotype showed up many times. The genes are TRBV12-5 and TRBJ2-4; 8 bases fit TRBD1. The length of the CDR3 is 14 residues. J gave up 9 bases and V 3 bases, and 7 bases lay outside the gene matches. In germline, CDR1 is LGHNT, CDR2 FRNRAP. CDR3 coding DNA: TGTGCTAGTGGTTTAAACGACAGGGGAGGCATTCAGTACTTC. It encodes CASGLNDRGGIQYF.

The table lists this clonotype with a few counts. This chain connects TRBV5-5 to TRBJ1-1; D call uncertain. CDR1 and CDR2 (germline): SGHKS, YYEKEE (reference sequence). The V gene lost 2 bases and the J gene lost 6 bases, with 17 bases spanning the gap. The CDR3 runs 15 residues. CDR3 in amino acids: CASSLSIGEVSEAFF. The CDR3, as DNA: TGTGCCAGCAGCTTAAGCATCGGGGAGGTGTCTGAAGCTTTCTTT.

The chain uses TRBV30 and TRBJ1-2; D remains unclear. The germline V and J ends were trimmed by 1 base and 3 bases, with 6 bases remaining between them. Looked up from germline, CDR1 is GTSNPN and CDR2 is SVGIG (reference sequence). The CDR3 covers 12 residues. CDR3 sequence (DNA): TGTGCCTGGAGTGCTGTGCACTATGGCTACACCTTC. Translating gives CAWSAVHYGYTF.

The gene calls are TRBV12-3 or TRBV12-4 and TRBJ2-4; 12 positions match TRBD1. The CDR3 extends over 19 amino acids. Trimming cost V 2 bases and J 1 base; bases outside gene matches: 9. CDR3 coding DNA: TGTGCCAGCAGTTTACAGGGGACAGGGGGCCGTCTGGCCAAAAACATTCAGTACTTC. Translated, it gives CASSLQGTGGRLAKNIQYF.

The chain joins TRBV4-1 to TRBJ2-7; maybe TRBD2 (7 bases). The V end lost 1 base, the J end lost 7 bases, and 17 bases lay between the germline ends. CDR1 and CDR2 from the germline V gene are MGHRA and YSYEKL. This CDR3 is 15 amino acids long. Written as DNA, the CDR3 is TGCGCCAGCAGCCAAGTCGCGGGGGCAGCGGGAGAGCAGTACTTC. Protein product: CASSQVAGAAGEQYF.

This clonotype came up many times. The chain has TRBV28 and TRBJ2-5, with TRBD2 as a possible D gene (6 bases). The V and J ends lost 11 bases and 1 base respectively, with 8 bases between them. The CDR3 consists of 11 residues. Germline V lookup: CDR1 MDHEN, CDR2 SYDVKM. The CDR3 nucleotides read TGTGCCTTAGCGGTCCAAGAGACCCAGTACTTC. As protein: CALAVQETQYF.